Sequencing of this T cell receptor (beta chain) was carried out in a study of T-cell memory formation after mild COVID-19. From the 5' RACE reads, TCRdb called clonotypes with MiXCR, one entry per CDR3 protein. In the table there are 350,000 to 500,000 distinct CDR3 sequences, roughly 20% of which are singletons. Trimming shortened V by 5 bases and J by 8 bases, and 12 bases separated the two germline ends. CDR3 length: 13 amino acids. Germline CDR1 and CDR2: LNHDA and SQIVND (reference sequence). Sequenced: PBMCs or a T cell subset sorted from them (not recorded which). This chain joins TRBV19 and TRBJ1-4; D not resolved. The sequence derives from an adult woman who had mild COVID-19 (a few samples of this study predate the infection). Cell type and time point are not known. The CDR3 reads CASSWGKGEKLFF. In DNA, the CDR3 is TGTGCCAGTAGTTGGGGTAAAGGCGAAAAACTGTTTTTT.